This TCR beta chain was captured in a study of blood T cell repertoires in COVID-19. With 1 base removed from V and 0 bases from J, the gap between germline ends came to 7 bases. Germline V gene lookup returns CDR1 SGDLS and CDR2 YYNGEE. CDR3 length: 15 amino acids. Original analysis: How many nucleated cells were present was estimated from reference gene primer amplification. Some clones are missing from TCRdb's copy, which holds only in-frame ones; the method was immunoSEQ multiplex PCR. D and trimming come from the DNA, and the V and J calls and clone size come from that table. The sample shows fewer than 350,000 clones, approximately 90% of them seen only once.

The rearrangement uses TRBV9 and TRBJ2-2, with D possibly matching TRBD2 (5 bases). Source material: PBMCs or T cells enriched from blood (not recorded which). This clonotype was sampled from a woman aged 40 to 50 with acute COVID-19. The DNA of the CDR3 is TGTGCCAGCAGCGTATACGGGACGAACACCGGGGAGCTGTTTTTT. As protein: CASSVYGTNTGELFF.